Listed below are T cell receptor beta chains from one sample, sequenced in a study of T-cell reconstitution after alpha-beta-depleted transplantation in children. TCRdb re-analysed the PCR reads in MiXCR, keeping a single row per CDR3 protein. The sample includes approximately 89,000 distinct CDR3 sequences, around 15% of them seen just once. Sequences were derived from PBMCs, mostly from graft donor cells, sampled 180 days after TCRalphabeta/CD19-depleted stem cell transplant. Source of these receptors: a male patient aged 2-15 years who had a stem cell transplant for acute lymphoblastic leukemia, so the T cells may come from the graft donor. Both conserved end residues are part of each CDR3. D genes are given only for firm matches. A row's size may be missing; if present it is once, few, many or a size class.

>TRBV27|.|TRBJ2-1|few
TGTGCCAGCAGTTTGATCCTCGGCGGGTACTACAATGAGCAGTTCTTC
CASSLILGGYYNEQFF
>TRBV27|.|TRBJ2-5|.
TGTGCCAGCACCGTGACAGAAGAGACCCAGTACTTC
CASTVTEETQYF
>TRBV20-1|.|TRBJ2-3|few
TGCAGTGCTAGAGATAGTCAGGGCTTTGCAGATACGCAGTATTTT
CSARDSQGFADTQYF
>TRBV24-1|.|TRBJ1-2|.
TGTGCCACCAGTGGTATAGGGGGTTATGGCTACACCTTC
CATSGIGGYGYTF
>TRBV29-1|TRBD2|TRBJ2-4|many
TGCAGCGTTGCCGCCGGGACTAGCGGCGGCATTCAGTACTTC
CSVAAGTSGGIQYF
>TRBV7-2|.|TRBJ2-3|many
TGTGCCAGCAGCTTGCAAAGCGGAGGCACAGATACGCAGTATTTT
CASSLQSGGTDTQYF
>TRBV5-1|.|TRBJ2-4|.
TGCGCCAGCAGCTTCACAGAGTCTTTGGACATTCAGTACTTC
CASSFTESLDIQYF
>TRBV7-2|.|TRBJ2-4|.
TGTGCCAGCAGCTTAGGGCCAGGGCGGTTACGACTTCAGTACTTC
CASSLGPGRLRLQYF
>TRBV20-1|TRBD1|TRBJ2-7|few
TGCAGTGCAAGAAAGGAAAGACAGGGACACTACGAGCAGTACTTC
CSARKERQGHYEQYF
>TRBV7-2|TRBD2|TRBJ2-5|many
TGTGCCAGCAGCTTAGCTGGAGCGGGGAACCAAGAGACCCAGTACTTC
CASSLAGAGNQETQYF
>TRBV10-3|TRBD1|TRBJ2-2|few
TGTGCCATCAGTGGGCCGCTTATAATTCAGGGGGTCGGACACACCGGGGAGCTGTTTTTT
CAISGPLIIQGVGHTGELFF
>TRBV24-1|TRBD2|TRBJ2-7|.
TGTGCCACCAGTGGGGACGGGACTAATGGCCCATCCTACGAGCAGTACTTC
CATSGDGTNGPSYEQYF
>TRBV7-9|TRBD1|TRBJ2-7|.
TGTGCCAGCACCCAACAGGGGAAGACCTACGAGCAGTACTTC
CASTQQGKTYEQYF
>TRBV5-1|.|TRBJ2-3|.
TGCGCCAGCAGCTTGGCCTCCAGCACAGATACGCAGTATTTT
CASSLASSTDTQYF
>TRBV27|TRBD2|TRBJ2-7|.
TGTGCCAGCAGTCACAGCGGGGGGATCTACGAGCAGTACTTC
CASSHSGGIYEQYF
>TRBV7-2|.|TRBJ1-5|few
TGTGCCAGCAGCTTAAGGTCCGATCAGCCCCAGCATTTT
CASSLRSDQPQHF
>TRBV6-5|.|TRBJ2-7|.
TGTGCCAGCAGTTACTCGACCCTAGGGGAGCAGTACTTC
CASSYSTLGEQYF
>TRBV11-2|.|TRBJ2-7|.
TGTGCCAGCAGCTTAGGGGTAGCCGCACCCTACGAGCAGTACTTC
CASSLGVAAPYEQYF
>TRBV25-1|.|TRBJ2-1|.
TGTGCCAGCAGTGAATATGCGTCCAGGGTGCCGTACAATGAGCAGTTCTTC
CASSEYASRVPYNEQFF
>TRBV20-1|TRBD2|TRBJ2-1|.
TGCAGTGCTCCTCTTAATAGCGGGAGGGACAATGAGCAGTTCTTC
CSAPLNSGRDNEQFF
>TRBV20-1|TRBD1|TRBJ2-5|many
TGCAGTGCTAGGGGGACAGGGCAAGAGACCCAGTACTTC
CSARGTGQETQYF
>TRBV5-1|.|TRBJ1-1|few
TGCGCCAGCAGCTTGGCCGGGACCACTGAAGCTTTCTTT
CASSLAGTTEAFF
>TRBV20-1|TRBD2|TRBJ2-3|.
TGCAGTGCTAGACCCCTCACTAGCGGGGGGGCAGATACGCAGTATTTT
CSARPLTSGGADTQYF
>TRBV6-1|.|TRBJ1-2|.
TGTGCCAGCAGAGCGACAGGAGGGCCGAACTATGGCTACACCTTC
CASRATGGPNYGYTF
>TRBV11-2|TRBD2|TRBJ2-1|few
TGTGCCAGCAGCTTGAGTAGGTTCAGGACTAGCGGGGGCCGTTACAATGAGCAGTTCTTC
CASSLSRFRTSGGRYNEQFF
>TRBV7-2|.|TRBJ2-7|.
TGTGCCAGCAGCGCCTACGACGAGCAGTACTTC
CASSAYDEQYF
>TRBV5-6|.|TRBJ1-1|few
TGTGCCAGCAGCTTGTGGGGGGGGGCCGCCCACACTGAAGCTTTCTTT
CASSLWGGAAHTEAFF
>TRBV11-1|TRBD1|TRBJ1-4|few
TGTGCCAGCAGCTCCACAGGGACAGTGAGAACCTCTAATGAAAAACTGTTTTTT
CASSSTGTVRTSNEKLFF
>TRBV7-6|.|TRBJ1-1|.
TGTGCCAGCAGCTTAAATACAGGTAGTACTGAAGCTTTCTTT
CASSLNTGSTEAFF
>TRBV20-1|TRBD2|TRBJ2-7|many
TGCAGTGCTAGTAGTGTTAGCGGGAGCTCCTACGAGCAGTACTTC
CSASSVSGSSYEQYF
>TRBV20-1|TRBD1|TRBJ2-5|few
TGCAGCTCACAACCCACAGGGGTGAAGTCAGTCACCCAAGAGACCCAGTACTTC
CSSQPTGVKSVTQETQYF
>TRBV3-1|TRBD2|TRBJ2-2|.
TGTGCCAGCAGCCAAGTCGGGGGGGCGAACACCGGGGAGCTGTTTTTT
CASSQVGGANTGELFF
>TRBV6-2/TRBV6-3|TRBD1|TRBJ2-2|.
TGTGCCAGCAGTTACCCGGGACAGCGGAGGGAGCTGTTTTTT
CASSYPGQRRELFF
>TRBV6-1|.|TRBJ1-3|.
TGTGCCAGCAGTACGAGGGGGACAAACTCTGGAAACACCATATATTTT
CASSTRGTNSGNTIYF
>TRBV9|.|TRBJ2-3|once
TGTGCCAGCAGCGTAGCGGGGGCCACAGATACGCAGTATTTT
CASSVAGATDTQYF
>TRBV10-3|.|TRBJ2-1|few
TGTGCCATCAGTGAGCCCGGACGGAGAACGTCCTACAATGAGCAGTTCTTC
CAISEPGRRTSYNEQFF
>TRBV7-9|.|TRBJ2-2|many
TGTGCCAGCAGTTTTGGGGGCACCGGGGAGCTGTTTTTT
CASSFGGTGELFF
>TRBV12-3/TRBV12-4|TRBD1|TRBJ2-7|few
TGTGCCAGCAGTCAGGGACAGGGGGTCTTCTCCTACGAGCAGTACTTC
CASSQGQGVFSYEQYF
>TRBV28|.|TRBJ2-7|few
TGTGCCAGCAGGGGCACAACGGACGAGCAGTACTTC
CASRGTTDEQYF
>TRBV5-1|.|TRBJ2-5|.
TGCGCCAGCAGCTTGGCCGACCAAGAGACCCAGTACTTC
CASSLADQETQYF
>TRBV12-3/TRBV12-4|.|TRBJ1-5|.
TGTGCCAGCAGAGGGGTAGGTAGCAATCAGCCCCAGCATTTT
CASRGVGSNQPQHF
>TRBV18|TRBD1|TRBJ2-3|.
TGTGCCAGCTCGCAATCTACAGGGGCCTCCACAGATACGCAGTATTTT
CASSQSTGASTDTQYF
>TRBV20-1|.|TRBJ1-5|.
TGCAGTGCTAGACCGGCAGGCCCCGGGGAGCGCAATCAGCCCCAGCATTTT
CSARPAGPGERNQPQHF
>TRBV24-1|.|TRBJ2-4|.
TGTGCCACCAGTGATTTTTCAGGGTTATCCCTAAACATTCAGTACTTC
CATSDFSGLSLNIQYF
>TRBV2|.|TRBJ2-5|many
TGTGCCAGCAGTGAACCCCCGTTAGGCGAGACCCAGTACTTC
CASSEPPLGETQYF
>TRBV12-3/TRBV12-4|.|TRBJ2-2|.
TGTGCCAGCACCACAGGGATTAGGGAGCTGTTTTTT
CASTTGIRELFF